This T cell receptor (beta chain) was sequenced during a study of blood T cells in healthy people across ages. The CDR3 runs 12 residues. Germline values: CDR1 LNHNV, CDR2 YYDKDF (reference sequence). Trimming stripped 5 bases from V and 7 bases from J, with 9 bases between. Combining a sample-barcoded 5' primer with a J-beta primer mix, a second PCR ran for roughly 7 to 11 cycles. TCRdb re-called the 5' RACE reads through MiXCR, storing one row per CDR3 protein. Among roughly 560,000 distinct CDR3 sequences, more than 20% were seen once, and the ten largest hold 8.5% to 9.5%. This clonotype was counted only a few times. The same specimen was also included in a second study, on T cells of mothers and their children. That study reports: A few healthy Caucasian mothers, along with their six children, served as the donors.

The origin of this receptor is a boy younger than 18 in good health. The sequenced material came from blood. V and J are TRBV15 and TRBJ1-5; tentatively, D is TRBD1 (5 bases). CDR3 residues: CATSQGEQPQHF. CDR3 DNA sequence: TGTGCCACCAGCCAAGGGGAGCAGCCCCAGCATTTT.